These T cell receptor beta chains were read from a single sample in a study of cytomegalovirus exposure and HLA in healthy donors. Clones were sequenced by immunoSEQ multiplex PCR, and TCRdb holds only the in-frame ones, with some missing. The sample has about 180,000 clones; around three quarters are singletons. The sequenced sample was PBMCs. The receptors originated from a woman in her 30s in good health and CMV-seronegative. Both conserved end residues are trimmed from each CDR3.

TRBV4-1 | ASSPPGGIPYEQY
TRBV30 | ARDGFSSGNTIY
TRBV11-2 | ASSPGLGKNEQF
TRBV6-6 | ASSYSRPSGFL
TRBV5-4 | ASSLASTDTQY
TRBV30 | AFLGTPFYEQY
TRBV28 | ASSPSGRNSPLH
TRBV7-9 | ASSFRGNQPQH
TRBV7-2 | ASSLALQYNEQF
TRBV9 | ASSAYTAHEQY
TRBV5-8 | ASSPGYRETQY